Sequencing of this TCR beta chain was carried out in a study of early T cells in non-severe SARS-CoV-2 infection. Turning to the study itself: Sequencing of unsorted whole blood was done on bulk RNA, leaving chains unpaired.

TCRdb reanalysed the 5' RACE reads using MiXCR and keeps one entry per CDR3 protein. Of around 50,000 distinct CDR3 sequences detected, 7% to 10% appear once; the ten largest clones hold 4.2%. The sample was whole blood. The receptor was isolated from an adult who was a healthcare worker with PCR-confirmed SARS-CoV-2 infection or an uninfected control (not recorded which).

CDR3 protein: CASSQDRRLSYNEQFF. For the CDR3, the DNA is TGTGCCAGCAGCCAGGACAGGCGACTCTCCTACAATGAGCAGTTCTTC. The V gene is TRBV28, the J gene TRBJ2-1; TRBD1 matches 7 bases. Trimming cost V 6 bases and J 0 bases; bases outside gene matches: 8. CDR1 and CDR2 from the germline V gene are MDHEN and SYDVKM. The CDR3 length is 16 residues.